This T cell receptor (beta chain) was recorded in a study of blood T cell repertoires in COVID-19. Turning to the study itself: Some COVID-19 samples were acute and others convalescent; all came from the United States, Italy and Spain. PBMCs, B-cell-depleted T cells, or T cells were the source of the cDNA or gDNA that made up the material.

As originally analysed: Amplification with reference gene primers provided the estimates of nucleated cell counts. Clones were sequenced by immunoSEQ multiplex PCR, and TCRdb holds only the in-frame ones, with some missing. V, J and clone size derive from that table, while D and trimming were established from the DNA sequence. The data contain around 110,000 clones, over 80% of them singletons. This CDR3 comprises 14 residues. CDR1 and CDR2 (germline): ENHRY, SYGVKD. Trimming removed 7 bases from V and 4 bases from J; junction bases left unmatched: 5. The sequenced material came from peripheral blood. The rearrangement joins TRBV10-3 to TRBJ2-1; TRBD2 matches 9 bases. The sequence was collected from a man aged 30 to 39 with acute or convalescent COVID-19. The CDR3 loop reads CAINPSGAYNEQFF. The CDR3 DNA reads TGTGCCATCAACCCTAGCGGGGCTTACAATGAGCAGTTCTTC.